This T cell receptor beta chain was retrieved from a study of cytomegalovirus exposure and HLA in healthy donors. V dropped 3 bases and J dropped 0; count of bases not matched to a gene: 4. This CDR3 is 16 amino acids long. CDR1 is SGHDN, CDR2 FVKESK, per germline. Study results and limitations: Later analysis revealed greater clonal expansion in HLA-associated TCR beta chains than in equally common others.

The PCR employed 60 Vbeta primers together with 13 Jbeta primers. Repertoires were generated with immunoSEQ multiplex PCR, while TCRdb's copy carries only in-frame clones and drops some. The table lists about 130,000 clones, about a sixth of them singletons. This clone was found a few times. The target antigen is unknown. The clonotype originates from a female donor in good health and CMV-seropositive. This rearrangement joins TRBV14 to TRBJ1-4; 7 nucleotides match TRBD1. Input material: PBMCs. The CDR3 spells CASSQYTGATNEKLFF. The CDR3 nucleotides read TGTGCCAGCAGCCAGTATACAGGGGCAACTAATGAAAAACTGTTTTTT.